This is a list of T cell receptor beta chains from one sample in a study of shared clonotypes between healthy human individuals. Clones were read by immunoSEQ multiplex PCR, and TCRdb kept only the in-frame ones, dropping some. The data show about 2.4 million clones, roughly 93% seen once. The sample comprised naive CD4+ T cells from PBMCs. These receptors all stem from a man between 18 and 29 years old in good health. Some clones in this sample may be carry-over from other donors' samples. Each CDR3 is given with its conserved first and last residue. D genes are given only for firm matches. Clone size appears in some rows only: once, few, many, or a class for an expanded clone.

TRBJ1-2 - TRBV6-6 once CASSYDATASNYGYTF
TRBJ1-1 - TRBV25-1 - CASSETGLPNTEAFF
TRBJ1-3 - TRBV6-5 - CASSYMAGGNTIYF
TRBJ1-2 - TRBV19 - CASSTRVHYGYTF
TRBJ1-3 - TRBV11-1 - CASSWEGQSGNTIYF
TRBJ2-1 TRBD1 TRBV6-5 - CASSYSADRGAFF
TRBJ1-3 - TRBV9 - CASSVGEGTPGNTIYF
TRBJ2-6 - TRBV6-1 - CAILQGSAGANVLTF
TRBJ1-3 TRBD1 TRBV18 - CASSPERKTGRSGNTIYF
TRBJ1-2 - TRBV2 - CASSTYWRGYTF
TRBJ1-2 - TRBV5-1 - CASSFPDRDYGYTF
TRBJ2-3 - TRBV11-2 - CASSSLGLWLDTQYF
TRBJ1-5 TRBD1 TRBV19 - CASIRGTGAVGNQPQHF
TRBJ1-5 - TRBV28 - CASSLPGGYRNQPQHF
TRBJ2-5 TRBD1 TRBV16 - CASSQSRSGGETQYF
TRBJ2-1 TRBD2 TRBV9 - CASSASGSSYNEQFF
TRBJ1-1 - TRBV14 few CASSPWGEVNTEAFF